Below are 2 T cell receptor beta chains sequenced from a single sample in a study of shared clonotypes between healthy human individuals. The method was immunoSEQ multiplex PCR; TCRdb's version includes in-frame clones alone and lacks a portion of them. The sample contains 2.5 million or so clones, just over 90% of which appear only once. Sequenced material: naive CD4+ T cells sorted from blood. Specified subset: CD45RA+ positively selected. These receptor sequences come from a man younger than 35 in good health.

CDR3 residues: CASSSSGTGTDEQYF. For the CDR3, the DNA is TGTGCCAGCAGCTCCTCCGGGACAGGGACGGACGAGCAGTACTTC. This sequence joins TRBV7-9 and TRBJ2-7; 9 bases are shared with TRBD1. This CDR3 comprises 15 residues. The trim removed 4 bases at V and 5 bases at J, leaving 9 bases unmatched. Germline V gene sequence: CDR1 SEHNR, CDR2 FQNEAQ (reference sequence).

The chain employs TRBV29-1 and TRBJ2-3; no reliable D call. CDR3 size: 12 residues. Between the trimmed V and J ends, which lost 8 bases and 2 bases, there was a span of 11 bases. Germline CDR1 reads SQVTM; CDR2 reads ANQGSEA. CDR3 sequence reads: CSTRTDTDTQYF. The DNA for the CDR3 is TGCAGCACTCGGACGGACACAGATACGCAGTATTTT.